Following are 11 T cell receptor beta chains from one sample sequenced in a study of blood T cells in healthy people across ages. Sample-barcoded 5' priming and a J-beta primer mix drove a second PCR of about 6 to 12 cycles. TCRdb reprocessed the 5' RACE reads with MiXCR, giving one entry per CDR3 protein. The sample contains about 800,000 distinct CDR3 sequences, around a quarter of which appear only once. The same specimen was also included in a second study, on T cells of mothers and their children.

The sample comprised blood. These receptors all come from a boy between 10 and 17 years old in good health.

The chain carries TRBV24-1 and TRBJ1-3; D is uncertain. Trimming shortened V by 4 bases and J by 0 bases, and 3 bases separated the two germline ends. CDR1 KGHDR and CDR2 SFDVKD come from the germline V gene. The CDR3 sequence is 13 residues long. The CDR3 nucleotides read TGTGCCACCAGTGAGAACTCTGGAAACACCATATATTTT. This encodes CATSENSGNTIYF.

This clonotype has more than one count but fewer than ten. The chain has TRBV20-1 and TRBJ2-4, with 11 bases matching TRBD2. Germline V gene sequence: CDR1 DFQATT, CDR2 SNEGSKA (reference sequence). The CDR3 consists of 15 residues. Trimming removed 5 bases from V and 3 bases from J; junction bases left unmatched: 6. CDR3 coding DNA: TGCAGTGCTCGCACTAGCGGGAGACTCAAAAACATTCAGTACTTC. It is translated as CSARTSGRLKNIQYF.

This chain joins TRBV27 and TRBJ1-6; D might be TRBD1 (6 bases). The CDR3 is 20 residues long. Trimming shortened V by 4 bases and J by 0 bases, and 22 bases separated the two germline ends. The germline V gene has CDR1 MNHEY and CDR2 SMNVEV (reference sequence). The CDR3: CASSSSAPGDVISYNSPLHF. CDR3 nucleotide sequence: TGTGCCAGCAGTTCGTCCGCCCCAGGGGACGTAATCTCCTATAATTCACCCCTCCACTTT.

The chain combines TRBV15 with TRBJ2-7; D remains ambiguous. The ends were cut back, 1 base at V and 7 bases at J, with 8 bases in the middle. The CDR3 contains 12 residues. The germline gives CDR1 LNHNV, CDR2 YYDKDF (reference sequence). The CDR3 DNA reads as TGTGCCACCAGCAGAGGGGCTGGGGAGCAGTACTTC. This codes for CATSRGAGEQYF.

The chain employs TRBV6-6 and TRBJ1-6, with 7 positions matching TRBD1. V lost 10 bases and J lost 4; bases outside the gene matches: 4. The germline V gene encodes CDR1 MNHNY and CDR2 SVGAGI (reference sequence). The CDR3 has 13 residues. The chain's CDR3 is CATSGQYNSPLHF. CDR3 nucleotide sequence: TGTGCCACTTCGGGACAGTATAATTCACCCCTCCACTTT.

V is TRBV11-2 and J is TRBJ2-1, with 11 bases identical to TRBD2. This CDR3 comprises 15 residues. J gave up 4 bases and V 5 bases, and 4 bases lay outside the gene matches. CDR1 is SGHAT, CDR2 FQNNGV, per germline. The CDR3: CASSRGLAEYNEQFF. The CDR3 DNA reads TGTGCCAGCAGCCGGGGACTAGCGGAGTACAATGAGCAGTTCTTC.

The CDR3 region has the DNA TGTGCCAGCAGTTTAACAGGGGAGAGAACTGAAGCTTTCTTT. Translation: CASSLTGERTEAFF. The chain uses TRBV27 and TRBJ1-1; TRBD1 agrees at 7 bases. The CDR3 contains 14 residues. V gave up 2 bases and J gave up 5 bases; unmatched junction bases: 5. Germline assignment: CDR1 MNHEY and CDR2 SMNVEV (reference sequence).

This rearrangement joins TRBV5-6 to TRBJ1-2; D unresolved. Trimming left V 1 base short and J 2 bases short, with 12 bases between. In germline, CDR1 is SGHDT, CDR2 YYEEEE. CDR3 length equals 15 residues. CDR3 amino acids: CASSLSPDTNYGYTF. As DNA, the CDR3 is TGTGCCAGCAGCTTGAGCCCCGATACAAACTATGGCTACACCTTC.

This clonotype has only a few counts. V and J are TRBV27 and TRBJ2-3; 10 bases are shared with TRBD1. Germline CDR1 MNHEY, CDR2 SMNVEV (reference sequence). Losses at the gene ends were 5 bases for V and 6 bases for J; bases not matched to a gene: 11. This CDR3 has 16 amino acids. The CDR3 nucleotides read TGTGCCAGCAGTAGCCCGAGGACAGGGGGTACGGATACGCAGTATTTT. This encodes CASSSPRTGGTDTQYF.

This clonotype showed up just a few times. The chain links TRBV28 to TRBJ2-4, with D possibly TRBD2 on 6 matching bases. V lost 4 bases, J lost 7 bases, and 17 bases lay in between. The germline V gene encodes CDR1 MDHEN and CDR2 SYDVKM. This CDR3 contains 15 residues. CDR3 in amino acids: CASSSLGVGGNIQYF. CDR3 sequence (DNA): TGTGCCAGCAGTTCCCTTGGGGTTGGGGGGAACATTCAGTACTTC.

This clonotype was seen a handful of times. The chain carries TRBV18 and TRBJ1-2; a possible D gene is TRBD1 (6 bases). The germline gives CDR1 KGHSH, CDR2 LQKENI. The CDR3 sequence is 15 residues long. Trimming cost V 3 bases and J 4 bases, with 15 bases left between them. DNA of the CDR3: TGTGCCAGCTCACCTAACAGGGAAGCGGCCTATGGCTACACCTTC. This translates into CASSPNREAAYGYTF.